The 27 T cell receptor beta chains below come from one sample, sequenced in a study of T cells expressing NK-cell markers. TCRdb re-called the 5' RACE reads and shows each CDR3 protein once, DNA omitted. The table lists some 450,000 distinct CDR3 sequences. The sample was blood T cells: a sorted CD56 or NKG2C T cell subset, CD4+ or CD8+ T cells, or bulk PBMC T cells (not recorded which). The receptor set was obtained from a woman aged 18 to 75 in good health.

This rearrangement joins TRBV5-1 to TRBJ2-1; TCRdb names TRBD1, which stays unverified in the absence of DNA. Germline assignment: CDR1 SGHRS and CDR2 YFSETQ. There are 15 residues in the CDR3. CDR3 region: CASSLDGTRGNEQFF.

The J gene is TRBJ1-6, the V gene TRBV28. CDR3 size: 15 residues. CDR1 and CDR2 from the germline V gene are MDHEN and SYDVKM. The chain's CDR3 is CASYPQGQRRSPLHF.

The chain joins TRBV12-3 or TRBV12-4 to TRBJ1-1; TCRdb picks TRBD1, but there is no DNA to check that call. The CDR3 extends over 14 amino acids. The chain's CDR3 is CASIRDRPNTEAFF.

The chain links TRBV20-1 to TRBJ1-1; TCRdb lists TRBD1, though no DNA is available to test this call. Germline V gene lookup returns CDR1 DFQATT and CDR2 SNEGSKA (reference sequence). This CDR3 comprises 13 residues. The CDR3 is CSASGQVFTEAFF.

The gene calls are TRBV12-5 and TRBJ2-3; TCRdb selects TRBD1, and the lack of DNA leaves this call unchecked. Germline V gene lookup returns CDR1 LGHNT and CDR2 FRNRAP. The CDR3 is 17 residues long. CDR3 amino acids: CASGLVDLTPATGSQYF. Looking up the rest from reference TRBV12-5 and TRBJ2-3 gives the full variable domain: DARVTQTPRHKVTEMGQEVTMRCQPILGHNTVFWYRQTMMQGLELLAYFRNRAPLDDSGMPKDRFSAEMPDATLATLKIQPSEPRDSAVYFCASGLVDLTPATGSQYFGPGTRLTVL.

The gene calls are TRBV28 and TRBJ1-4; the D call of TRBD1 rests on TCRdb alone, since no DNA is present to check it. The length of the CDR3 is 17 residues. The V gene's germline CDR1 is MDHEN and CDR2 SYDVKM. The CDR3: CASSSFDRAGSNEKLFF.

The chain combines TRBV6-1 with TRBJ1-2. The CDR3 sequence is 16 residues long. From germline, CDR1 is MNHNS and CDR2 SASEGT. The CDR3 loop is CASSERSVAYNYGYTF.

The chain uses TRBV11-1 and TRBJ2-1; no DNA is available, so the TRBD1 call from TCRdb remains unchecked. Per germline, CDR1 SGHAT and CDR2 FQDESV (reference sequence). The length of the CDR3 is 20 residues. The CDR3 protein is CASSPHRGAVRGMSYNEQFF.

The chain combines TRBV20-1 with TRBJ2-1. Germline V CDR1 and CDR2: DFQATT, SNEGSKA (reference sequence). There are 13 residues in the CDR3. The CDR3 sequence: CSAQSDSYNEQFF.

This chain's CDR3 is CATRLTGPNEQFF. The chain uses TRBV12-3 or TRBV12-4 and TRBJ2-1; TCRdb outputs TRBD1, but without DNA this stays unchecked. This CDR3 region has 13 residues.

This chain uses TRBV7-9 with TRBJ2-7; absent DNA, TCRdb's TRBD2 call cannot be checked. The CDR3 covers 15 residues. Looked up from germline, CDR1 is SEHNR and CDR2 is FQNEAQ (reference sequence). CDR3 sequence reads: CASRGLAGGPYEQYF.

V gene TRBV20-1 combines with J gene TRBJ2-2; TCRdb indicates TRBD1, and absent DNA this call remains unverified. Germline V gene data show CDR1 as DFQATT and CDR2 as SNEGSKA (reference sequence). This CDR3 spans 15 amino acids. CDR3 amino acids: CSARVPRGGTGELFF.

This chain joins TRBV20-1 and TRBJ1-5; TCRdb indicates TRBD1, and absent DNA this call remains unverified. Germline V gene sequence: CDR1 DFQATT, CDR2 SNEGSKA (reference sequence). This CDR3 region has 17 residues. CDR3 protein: CSAHRDRARHSNQPQHF.

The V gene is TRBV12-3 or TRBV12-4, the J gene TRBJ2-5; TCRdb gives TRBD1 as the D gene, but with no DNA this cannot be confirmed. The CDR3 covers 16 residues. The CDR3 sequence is CASSPGSGGGQETQYF.

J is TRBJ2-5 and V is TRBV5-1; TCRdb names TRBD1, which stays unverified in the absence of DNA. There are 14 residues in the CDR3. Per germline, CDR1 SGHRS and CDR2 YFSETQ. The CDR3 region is CASSLDPRTETQYF.

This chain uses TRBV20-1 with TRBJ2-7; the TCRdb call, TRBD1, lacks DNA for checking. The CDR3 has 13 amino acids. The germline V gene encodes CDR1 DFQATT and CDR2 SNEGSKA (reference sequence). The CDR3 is CSARQGGIYEQYF.

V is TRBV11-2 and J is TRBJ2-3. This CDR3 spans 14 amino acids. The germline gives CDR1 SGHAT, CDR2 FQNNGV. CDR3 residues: CASSARQKWDTQYF.

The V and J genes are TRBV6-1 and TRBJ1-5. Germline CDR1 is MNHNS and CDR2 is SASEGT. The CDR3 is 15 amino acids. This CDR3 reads CASRETGISNQPQHF.

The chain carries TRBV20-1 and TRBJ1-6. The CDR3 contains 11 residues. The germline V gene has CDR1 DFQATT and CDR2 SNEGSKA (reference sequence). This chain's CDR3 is CSAPGTSYVHF.

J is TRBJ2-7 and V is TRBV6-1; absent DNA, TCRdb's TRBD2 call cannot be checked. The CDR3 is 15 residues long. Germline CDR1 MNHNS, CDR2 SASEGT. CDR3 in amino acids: CASRVGIAGSYEQYF.

The CDR3 loop reads CASSQRARGTGELFF. This rearrangement joins TRBV4-3 to TRBJ2-2. CDR3 length equals 15 residues. Germline CDR1 is LGHNA and CDR2 is YSLEER.

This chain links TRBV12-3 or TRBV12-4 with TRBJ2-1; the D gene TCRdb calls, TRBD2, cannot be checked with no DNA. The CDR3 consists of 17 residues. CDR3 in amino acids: CASRLQPGLTGYNEQFF.

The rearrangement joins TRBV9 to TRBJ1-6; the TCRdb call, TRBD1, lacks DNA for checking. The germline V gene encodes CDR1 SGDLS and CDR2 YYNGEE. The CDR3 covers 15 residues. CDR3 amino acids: CASSVGGHHNSPLHF. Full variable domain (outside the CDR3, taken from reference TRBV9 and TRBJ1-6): DSGVTQTPKHLITATGQRVTLRCSPRSGDLSVYWYQQSLDQGLQFLIQYYNGEERAKGNILERFSAQQFPDLHSELNLSSLELGDSALYFCASSVGGHHNSPLHFGNGTRLTVT.

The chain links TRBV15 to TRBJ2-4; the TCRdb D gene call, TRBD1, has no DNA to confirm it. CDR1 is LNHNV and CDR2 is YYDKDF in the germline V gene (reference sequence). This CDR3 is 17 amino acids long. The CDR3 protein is CATSRGTGDLIQNIQYF.

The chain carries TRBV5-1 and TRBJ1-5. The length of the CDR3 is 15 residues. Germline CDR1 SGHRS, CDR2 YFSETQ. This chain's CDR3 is CASSPEGDSNQPQHF.

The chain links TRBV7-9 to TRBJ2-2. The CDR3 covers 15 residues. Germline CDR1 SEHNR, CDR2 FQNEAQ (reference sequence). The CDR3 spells CASSLASTNTGELFF.

The CDR3 loop is CASSPELAGSYEQYF. The chain links TRBV5-6 to TRBJ2-7; lacking DNA, the TRBD2 call made by TCRdb goes unchecked. CDR3 length equals 15 residues. Germline V gene data show CDR1 as SGHDT and CDR2 as YYEEEE.